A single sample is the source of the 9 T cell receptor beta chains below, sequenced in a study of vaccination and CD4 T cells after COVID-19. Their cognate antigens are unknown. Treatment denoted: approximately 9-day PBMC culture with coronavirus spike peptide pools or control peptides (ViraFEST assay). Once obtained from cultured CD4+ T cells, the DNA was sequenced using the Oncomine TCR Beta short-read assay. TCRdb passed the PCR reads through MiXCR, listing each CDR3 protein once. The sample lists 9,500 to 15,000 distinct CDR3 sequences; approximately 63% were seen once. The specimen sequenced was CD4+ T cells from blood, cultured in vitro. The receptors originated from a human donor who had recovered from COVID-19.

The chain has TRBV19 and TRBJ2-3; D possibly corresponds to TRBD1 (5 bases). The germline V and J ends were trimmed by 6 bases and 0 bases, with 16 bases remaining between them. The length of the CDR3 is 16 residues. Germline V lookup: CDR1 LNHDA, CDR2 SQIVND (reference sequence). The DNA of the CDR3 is TGTGCCAGTAGCGGTTTAGCAGGGCCTAGCACAGATACGCAGTATTTT. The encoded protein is CASSGLAGPSTDTQYF.

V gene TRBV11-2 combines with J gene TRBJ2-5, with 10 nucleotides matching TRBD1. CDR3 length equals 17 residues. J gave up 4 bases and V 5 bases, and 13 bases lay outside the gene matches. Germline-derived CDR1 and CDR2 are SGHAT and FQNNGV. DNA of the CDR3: TGTGCCAGCAGCCCCTCGGGACAGGGGAGCGGGAGAGAGACCCAGTACTTC. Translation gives CASSPSGQGSGRETQYF.

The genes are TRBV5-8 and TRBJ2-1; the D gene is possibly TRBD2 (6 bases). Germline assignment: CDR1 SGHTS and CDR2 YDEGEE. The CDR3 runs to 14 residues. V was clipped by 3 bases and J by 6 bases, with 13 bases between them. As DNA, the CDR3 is TGTGCCAGCAGCTCCTGGGGACTCAGCAATGAGCAGTTCTTC. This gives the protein CASSSWGLSNEQFF.

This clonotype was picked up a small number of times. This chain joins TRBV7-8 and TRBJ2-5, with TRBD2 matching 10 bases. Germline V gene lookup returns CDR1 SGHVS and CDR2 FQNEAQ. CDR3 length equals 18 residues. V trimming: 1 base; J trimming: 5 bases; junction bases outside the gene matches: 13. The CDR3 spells CASSLVAPPSGRQETQYF. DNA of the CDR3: TGTGCCAGCAGCTTAGTAGCCCCTCCTAGCGGGAGACAGGAGACCCAGTACTTC.

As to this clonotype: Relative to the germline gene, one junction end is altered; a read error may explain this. The CDR3 DNA reads TGTGCTAGCAGCCCGTTACTAGCGGGAAGCTCCTACGAGCAGTACTTC. This gives the protein CASSPLLAGSSYEQYF. The V call is TRBV7-7, the J call TRBJ2-7, with 10 bases lining up with TRBD2. The CDR3 covers 16 residues. The germline V gene encodes CDR1 SSHAT and CDR2 FNYEAQ (reference sequence). Drawing the rest from reference TRBV7-7 and TRBJ2-7, the complete variable domain is GAGVSQSPRYKVTKRGQDVTLRCDPISSHATLYWYQQALGQGPEFLTYFNYEAQPDKSGLPSDRFSAERPEGSISTLTIQRTEQRDSAMYRCASSPLLAGSSYEQYFGPGTRLTVT.

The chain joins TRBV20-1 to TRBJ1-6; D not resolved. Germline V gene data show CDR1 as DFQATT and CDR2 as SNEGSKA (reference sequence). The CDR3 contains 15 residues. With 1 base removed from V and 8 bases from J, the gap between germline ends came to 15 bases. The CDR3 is CSARGLRGRDSPLHF. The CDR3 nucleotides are TGCAGTGCTAGAGGCTTGAGAGGGAGGGATTCACCCCTCCACTTT.

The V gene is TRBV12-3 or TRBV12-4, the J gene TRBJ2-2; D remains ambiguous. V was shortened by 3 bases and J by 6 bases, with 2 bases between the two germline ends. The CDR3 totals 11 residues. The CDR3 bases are TGTGCCAGCAGTTTCGCCGGGGAGCTGTTTTTT. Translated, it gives CASSFAGELFF.

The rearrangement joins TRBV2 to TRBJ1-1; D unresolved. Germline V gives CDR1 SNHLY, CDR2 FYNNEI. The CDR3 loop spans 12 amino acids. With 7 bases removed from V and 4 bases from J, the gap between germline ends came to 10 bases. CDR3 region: CASTVIATEAFF. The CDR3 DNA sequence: TGTGCCAGCACCGTGATAGCCACTGAAGCTTTCTTT.

Here the CDR3 reads CASSPTTGSNQPQHF. The CDR3, as DNA: TGTGCCAGCAGTCCCACGACAGGGAGCAATCAGCCCCAGCATTTT. The chain carries TRBV6-1 and TRBJ1-5; 7 bases are shared with TRBD1. The germline V gene has CDR1 MNHNS and CDR2 SASEGT. V was pared by 5 bases and J by 1 base, with 5 bases of the junction left unmatched. This CDR3 contains 15 residues.